This T cell receptor beta chain is drawn from a study of blood T cell repertoires in COVID-19. Across the whole study: COVID-19 samples from acute and convalescent phases originated in the United States, Italy and Spain. PBMCs, B-cell-depleted T cells, or T cells were the source of the cDNA or gDNA that made up the material.

Per the study methods: Reference gene primer amplification in the assay estimated nucleated cell counts. Assay used: immunoSEQ multiplex PCR; TCRdb lists only in-frame clones, some missing. The V and J calls and clone size are taken from that table; D and trimming were inferred from the DNA. The repertoire has about 380,000 clones, nearly 90% of them found once; the top ten carry 6.5%. Germline V gene sequence: CDR1 ENHRY, CDR2 SYGVKD. V lost 6 bases to trimming and J lost 5 bases; unmatched junction nucleotides: 6. The CDR3 covers 14 residues. This sequence was found in a man aged 18-30 years with active or convalescent COVID-19. This sequence joins TRBV10-3 and TRBJ2-3, with 9 bases that match TRBD1. Sequencing input: peripheral blood. CDR3 nucleotides: TGTGCCATCAGGGGGGACAGGGCGGGAGATACGCAGTATTTT. This encodes CAIRGDRAGDTQYF.